This T cell receptor beta chain was sequenced during a study of shared clonotypes between healthy human individuals. This was a deep-level run. Several immunoSEQ plates held equal portions of the genomic DNA taken from each subset. In the original processing: As immunoSEQ supplied junction-only sequences (without quality scores), filtering differed. Sequencing was performed with immunoSEQ multiplex PCR; in TCRdb, only in-frame clones are kept and a portion is missing. V, J and clone size were drawn from that table, and D and trimming were deduced from the DNA. The sample shows 400,000 to 500,000 clones, about 79% of them seen only once. The clonotype comes from a woman aged 35 to 49 in good health. Some clones in this sample may be carry-over from other donors' samples. Sequencing was performed on PBMCs.

The CDR3 sequence: CASSLYLDRVRDTQYF. In nucleotides, the CDR3 is TGTGCCAGCAGTTTATACTTGGATAGGGTGAGAGATACGCAGTATTTT. The V call is TRBV28, the J call TRBJ2-3, with D unclear. CDR3 length equals 16 residues. Trimming stripped 1 base from V and 5 bases from J, with 16 bases between. Germline CDR1 reads MDHEN; CDR2 reads SYDVKM.